This TCR beta chain derives from a study of vaccination and CD4 T cells after COVID-19. Whole-study context: Post-COVID draws came a median approximately 93 days after diagnosis (range 35 to 161). Researchers treated control cultures with a CEFX pool, an HIV-1 Nef pool, or no peptide.

This clonotype was detected only a few times. Its antigen is unidentified. Researchers used the Oncomine TCR Beta short-read assay to sequence DNA from cultured CD4+ T cells. Cultured CD4+ T cells yielded the extracted genomic DNA. Using its own MiXCR run on the PCR reads, TCRdb lists one record per CDR3 protein. The sample records some 12,000 distinct CDR3 sequences, roughly 33% being singletons. The CDR3 extends over 14 amino acids. CDR1 LNHDA and CDR2 SQIVND come from the germline V gene (reference sequence). V trimming: 4 bases; J trimming: 8 bases; junction bases outside the gene matches: 2. As to treatment: roughly 11-day PBMC culture with coronavirus spike peptide pools or control peptides (ViraFEST assay).

V usage is TRBV19 and J usage is TRBJ1-4, with 12 positions matching TRBD1. Sequences were obtained from cultured CD4+ T cells from blood. The receptor comes from a human donor with COVID-19. Here the CDR3 DNA reads TGTGCCAGTAGTACGGGACAGGGGGCCGAAAAACTGTTTTTT. Protein sequence: CASSTGQGAEKLFF.